These 5 T cell receptor beta chains were sequenced from one sample in a study of cytomegalovirus exposure and HLA in healthy donors. A multiplex PCR was run with 60 Vbeta primers and 13 Jbeta primers. TCRdb's copy holds only in-frame clones and misses some; the assay was immunoSEQ multiplex PCR. The profile shows some 77,000 clones, about 80% of them singletons. The specimen sequenced was PBMCs. The receptors were gathered from a woman aged 35 to 49 in good health and CMV-seronegative.

This chain uses TRBV10-1 with TRBJ2-1; tentative D call: TRBD2 (6 bases). Germline CDR1 and CDR2: WNHNN and SYGVQD (reference sequence). This CDR3 has 14 residues. Trimming pared 8 bases from V and 8 bases from J, leaving 19 bases between. The CDR3 DNA is TGCGCCAGCCCTCCCGGGAGAAGGTTCGATGAGCAGTTCTTC. It specifies CASPPGRRFDEQFF.

The rearrangement links TRBV6-5 to TRBJ2-7, with 12 nucleotides matching TRBD2. V lost 5 bases, J lost 3 bases, and 5 bases stayed unmatched. The CDR3 totals 15 residues. Germline CDR1 MNHEY, CDR2 SVGAGI. CDR3 in amino acids: CASSPLAGGYYEQYF. The CDR3 DNA sequence: TGTGCCAGCAGTCCACTAGCGGGGGGTTACTACGAGCAGTACTTC.

The chain is built from TRBV10-2 and TRBJ1-6, with D possibly matching TRBD1 (5 bases). Trimming removed 10 bases from V and 8 bases from J, with 15 bases in between. Per the germline V gene, CDR1 is WSHSY and CDR2 is SAAADI. The CDR3 extends over 13 amino acids. The CDR3 DNA is TGCGCCATTCAGGGCGGTAAGGATTCACCCCTCCACTTT. This codes for CAIQGGKDSPLHF.

The chain uses TRBV19 and TRBJ2-3; D possibly corresponds to TRBD1 (6 bases). CDR1 is LNHDA and CDR2 is SQIVND in the germline V gene (reference sequence). V lost 7 bases and J lost 3, with 14 bases in between. The CDR3 runs to 14 residues. CDR3 bases: TGTGCCAGTACCCTTGGGGGCTCTACAGATACGCAGTATTTT. Residues: CASTLGGSTDTQYF.

This sequence joins TRBV6-1 and TRBJ2-2; 10 bases agree with TRBD1. The germline V gene encodes CDR1 MNHNS and CDR2 SASEGT. The V and J ends lost 3 bases and 4 bases, in that order; junction bases with no gene match: 2. The CDR3 runs 15 residues. CDR3 protein: CASSDRDRGTGELFF. CDR3 sequence (DNA): TGTGCCAGCAGTGACCGGGACAGGGGCACCGGGGAGCTGTTTTTT.